This T cell receptor (beta chain) was identified in a study of cytomegalovirus exposure and HLA in healthy donors. Measured with immunoSEQ multiplex PCR; TCRdb has only the in-frame clones, and not every one. The sample has 130,000 to 150,000 clones, approximately 84% seen once. Trimming removed 1 base at V and 0 bases at J, with 11 bases between. This CDR3 is built from 16 residues. Germline CDR1 and CDR2: SGHNT and YENEEA. Sequencing was performed on PBMCs. V gene TRBV11-3 combines with J gene TRBJ2-3; maybe TRBD1 (5 bases). This clonotype was obtained from a woman in her thirties in good health and CMV-seronegative. CDR3 nucleotides: TGTGCCAGCAGCTTAGGGAGCAGGGCGAGCACAGATACGCAGTATTTT. Translation gives CASSLGSRASTDTQYF.